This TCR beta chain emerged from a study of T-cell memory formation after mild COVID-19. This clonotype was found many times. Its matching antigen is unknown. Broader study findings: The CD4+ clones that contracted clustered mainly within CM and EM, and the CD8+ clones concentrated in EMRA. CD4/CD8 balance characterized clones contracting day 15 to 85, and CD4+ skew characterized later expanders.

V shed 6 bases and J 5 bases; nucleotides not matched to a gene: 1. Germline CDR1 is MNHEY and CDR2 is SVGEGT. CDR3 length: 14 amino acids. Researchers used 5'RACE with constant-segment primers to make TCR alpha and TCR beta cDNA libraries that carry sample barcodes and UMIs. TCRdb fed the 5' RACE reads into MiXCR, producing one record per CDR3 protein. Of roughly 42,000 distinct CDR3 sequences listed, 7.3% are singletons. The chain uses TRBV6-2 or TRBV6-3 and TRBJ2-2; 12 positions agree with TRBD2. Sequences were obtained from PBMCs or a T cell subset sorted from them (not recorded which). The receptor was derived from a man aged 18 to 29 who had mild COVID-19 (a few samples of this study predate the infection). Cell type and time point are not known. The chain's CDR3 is CASRTSGGTGELFF. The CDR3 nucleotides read TGTGCCAGCAGGACTAGCGGGGGAACCGGGGAGCTGTTTTTT.